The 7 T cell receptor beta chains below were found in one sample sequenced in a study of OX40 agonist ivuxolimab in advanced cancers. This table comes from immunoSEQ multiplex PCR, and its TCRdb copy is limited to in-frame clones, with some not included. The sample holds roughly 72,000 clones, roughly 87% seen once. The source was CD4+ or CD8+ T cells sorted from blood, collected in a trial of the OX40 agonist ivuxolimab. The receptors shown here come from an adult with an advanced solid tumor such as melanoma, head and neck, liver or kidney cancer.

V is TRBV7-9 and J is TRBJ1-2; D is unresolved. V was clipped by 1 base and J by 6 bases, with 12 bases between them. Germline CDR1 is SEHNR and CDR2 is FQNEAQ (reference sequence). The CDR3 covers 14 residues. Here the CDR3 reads CASSLGPNGDGYTF. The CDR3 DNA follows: TGTGCCAGCAGCTTAGGCCCGAATGGGGATGGCTACACCTTC. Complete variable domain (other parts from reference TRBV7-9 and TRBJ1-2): DTGVSQNPRHKITKRGQNVTFRCDPISEHNRLYWYRQTLGQGPEFLTYFQNEAQLEKSRLLSDRFSAERPKGSFSTLEIQRTEQGDSAMYLCASSLGPNGDGYTFGSGTRLTVV.

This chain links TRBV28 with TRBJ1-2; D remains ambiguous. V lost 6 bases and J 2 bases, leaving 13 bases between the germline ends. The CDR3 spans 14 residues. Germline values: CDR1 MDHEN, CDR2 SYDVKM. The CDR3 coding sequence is TGTGCCAGCAGCCCCCCCCAGCTCAACTATGGCTACACCTTC. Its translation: CASSPPQLNYGYTF.

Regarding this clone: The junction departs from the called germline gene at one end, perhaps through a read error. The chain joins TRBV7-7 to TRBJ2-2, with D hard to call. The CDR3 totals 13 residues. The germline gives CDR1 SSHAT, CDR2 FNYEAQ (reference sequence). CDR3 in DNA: TGTGCTAGCAGCCCCCAGTTGACCGGGGAGCTGTTTTTT. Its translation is CASSPQLTGELFF.

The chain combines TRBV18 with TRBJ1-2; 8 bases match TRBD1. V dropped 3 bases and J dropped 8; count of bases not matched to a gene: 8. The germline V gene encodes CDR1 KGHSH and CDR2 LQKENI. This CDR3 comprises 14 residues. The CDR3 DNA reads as TGTGCCAGCTCACCGACCGGGACAGGAGAAGGCTACACCTTC. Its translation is CASSPTGTGEGYTF.

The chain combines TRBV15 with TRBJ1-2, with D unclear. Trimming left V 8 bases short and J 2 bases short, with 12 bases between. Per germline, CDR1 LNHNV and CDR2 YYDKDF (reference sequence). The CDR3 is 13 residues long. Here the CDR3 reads CATRADGNYGYTF. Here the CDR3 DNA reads TGTGCCACCCGAGCCGACGGGAACTATGGCTACACCTTC.

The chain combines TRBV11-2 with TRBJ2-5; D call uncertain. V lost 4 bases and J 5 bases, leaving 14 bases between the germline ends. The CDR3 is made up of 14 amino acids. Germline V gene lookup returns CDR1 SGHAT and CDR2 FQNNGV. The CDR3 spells CASSSFGSTETQYF. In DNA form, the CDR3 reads TGTGCCAGCAGCTCATTTGGATCGACGGAGACCCAGTACTTC. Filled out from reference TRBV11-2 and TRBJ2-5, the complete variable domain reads EAGVAQSPRYKIIEKRQSVAFWCNPISGHATLYWYQQILGQGPKLLIQFQNNGVVDDSQLPKDRFSAERLKGVDSTLKIQPAKLEDSAVYLCASSSFGSTETQYFGPGTRLLVL.

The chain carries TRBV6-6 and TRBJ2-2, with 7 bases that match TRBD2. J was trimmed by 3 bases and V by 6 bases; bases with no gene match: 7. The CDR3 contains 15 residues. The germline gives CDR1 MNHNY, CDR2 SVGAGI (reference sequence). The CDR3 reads CASSRRLAYTGELFF. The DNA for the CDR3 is TGTGCCAGCAGCCGAAGACTAGCATACACCGGGGAGCTGTTTTTT.